This record looks at one TCR beta chain sequence and its context. Its specificity is not known. These data originate in a study of cytomegalovirus exposure and HLA in healthy donors. The PCR employed 60 Vbeta primers together with 13 Jbeta primers. Sequencing used immunoSEQ multiplex PCR; TCRdb keeps in-frame clones, though not all of them. The sample table sets out fewer than 45,000 clones. Notes on the study in general: Per a prior analysis, the majority of TCR beta V segments were productive roughly 87% or roughly 30% of the time. A later examination showed that TCR association rates differed by HLA locus, with DRB1 most and HLA-C fewest. The authors later linked a missense DCLRE1C variant to TCR beta V- and J-gene trimming.

CDR1 is SQVTM and CDR2 is ANQGSEA in the germline V gene. The CDR3 spans 12 residues. Trimming removed 6 bases from V and 6 bases from J, with 13 bases in between. The rearrangement uses TRBV29-1 and TRBJ2-3, with a tentative D call TRBD1 (6 bases). Sequenced sample: PBMCs. The sequence was collected from a man aged 40-55 years in good health and CMV-seropositive. The CDR3: CSVSQGKDTQYF. The CDR3, as DNA: TGCAGCGTCTCACAGGGCAAGGATACGCAGTATTTT.